The rows below give T cell receptor beta chains drawn from one sample of a study of Ad26.COV2.S vaccination and SARS-CoV-2 variants. The table came from immunoSEQ multiplex PCR; TCRdb's copy has only in-frame clones and leaves some out. The sample yields approximately 480,000 clones, roughly 87% seen once. The sequencing used peripheral blood, collected in a trial of Ad26.COV2.S vaccine versus placebo. The receptors derive from a person between 18 and 65 years old who received the Ad26.COV2.S COVID-19 vaccine or a placebo. The CDR3 runs from the conserved cysteine through the conserved F or W. The D gene is left open where the match is weak. Size values are once, few and many counts, or a class for expanded clones, and some rows have none.

.,TRBJ2-2,.,TRBV6-6,CASSQPGTTAGELFF,TGTGCCAGCAGCCAACCCGGGACAACGGCCGGGGAGCTGTTTTTT
TRBD1,TRBJ2-2,.,TRBV9,CASTIGQGRQTGELFF,TGTGCCAGCACCATAGGACAGGGCAGACAGACCGGGGAGCTGTTTTTT
.,TRBJ2-7,once,TRBV6-5,CASSPVGRTYEQYF,TGTGCCAGCAGTCCCGTCGGACGGACCTACGAGCAGTACTTC
TRBD2,TRBJ2-1,.,TRBV4-1,CASSQGTSGGGYNEQFF,TGCGCCAGCAGCCAAGGGACTAGCGGGGGGGGATACAATGAGCAGTTCTTC
.,TRBJ1-5,.,TRBV2,CASRDSPPGQPQHF,TGTGCCAGCAGGGACAGCCCCCCGGGGCAGCCCCAGCATTTT
TRBD2,TRBJ2-7,.,TRBV5-3,CATTLAALAGAYEQYF,TGTGCCACCACACTGGCAGCACTAGCGGGGGCATACGAGCAGTACTTC
.,TRBJ1-1,.,TRBV29-1,CSVEKGVNTEAFF,TGCAGCGTTGAAAAGGGGGTGAACACTGAAGCTTTCTTT
.,TRBJ1-6,.,TRBV19,CASSTTPGQIPNSPLHF,TGTGCCAGTAGTACAACTCCCGGACAGATCCCTAATTCACCCCTCCACTTT
TRBD2,TRBJ2-7,.,TRBV11-1,CASSLVSGGRGHEQYF,TGTGCCAGCAGCTTAGTGAGCGGCGGGAGGGGCCACGAGCAGTACTTC
.,TRBJ2-7,.,TRBV30,CAWSVGGVRDEQYF,TGTGCCTGGAGTGTAGGAGGGGTTCGAGACGAGCAGTACTTC
.,TRBJ2-5,.,TRBV6-2/TRBV6-3,CASSPQETQYF,TGTGCCAGCAGCCCTCAAGAGACCCAGTACTTC
TRBD2,TRBJ2-2,once,TRBV4-2,CASSQGRLAGPPGELFF,TGTGCCAGCAGCCAAGGACGGCTAGCGGGACCCCCCGGGGAGCTGTTTTTT
.,TRBJ2-7,.,TRBV7-2,CASSLFPSPHEQYF,TGTGCCAGCAGCTTATTTCCAAGTCCCCACGAGCAGTACTTC
TRBD2,TRBJ2-3,once,TRBV4-2,CASREREIGTDTQYF,TGTGCCAGCAGAGAGCGGGAGATCGGCACAGATACGCAGTATTTT